This TCR beta chain was sequenced for a study of CD8+ T cells in alopecia areata (dated by TCRdb to 2016 to 2019). About the study as a whole: The study used high-throughput TCRbeta sequencing to examine T cell clonal expansion in alopecia areata, in both the C3H/HeJ mouse model and human patients. TCRbeta CDR3 regions were amplified by immunoSEQ multiplex PCR with 35 Vbeta forward and 13 Jbeta reverse primers. Scalp tissue and sorted CD4+ and CD8+ peripheral blood T cells from patchy and totalis/universalis alopecia areata patients and from healthy controls were covered by human TCRbeta sequencing. Scalp clonality was compared across normal scalp (n=4), patchy alopecia areata scalp (n=8), and alopecia totalis/universalis scalp (n=8). RNA came from the PAXgene miRNA kit for fixed scalp, the miRNeasy kit for PBMCs, and the RNeasy kit for mouse skin.

The CDR1 and CDR2 encoded by the germline V gene are SQVTM and ANQGSEA. V lost 2 bases and J lost 4 bases; the stretch between them is 9 bases long. The CDR3 has 12 amino acids, counting the end cysteine and phenylalanine. The retained sequence is limited to the CDR3, 36 bases, with the frame set at the first base. After PBMCs were isolated by density centrifugation and stained for CD3, CD4 and CD8, a FACSAria was used to sort CD4+ and CD8+ T cells. Unaffected controls provided scalp biopsies and blood samples. General study outcomes and caveats: Lesional scalp, especially in alopecia totalis/universalis, showed higher clonality and more expanded CD8+ clones than normal scalp, suggesting antigenic drive. Resident alphabeta T cells in normal human skin are also sequenced, complicating scalp TCR repertoire analysis, unlike mouse skin dominated by gammadelta T cells. Shared TCR sequences between patients were less evident than in mice, which may be partly attributable to HLA diversity in the patient population.

Details on this clone: Its cognate antigen has yet to be identified. One base away there is no much larger clone; base qualities are not given.

Library creation used the immunoSEQ multiplex PCR assay. For TCR sequencing, RNA was extracted from every sample and reverse transcribed into cDNA to serve as template. SuperScript III was used for first-strand cDNA synthesis, primed with a 2:1 mix of oligo-dT and random hexamers. A synthetic immune receptor repertoire was used to gauge amplification bias, and whatever bias remained was removed computationally. The authors processed their data as follows. Raw reads were preprocessed to remove errors, and CDR3 was defined according to IMGT conventions as the region from the conserved cysteine to phenylalanine. Clonality was calculated as 1 minus Shannon entropy normalized by log2 of the number of productive unique TCRs. Scalp TCRbeta sequences were cross-referenced with sorted blood CD4 and CD8 repertoires so that the CD4 or CD8 identity of scalp clones could be inferred. TCRdb carries this immuneACCESS record with in-frame sequences only. Its versions omit some clonotypes, under half of them owing to an unresolved V gene in the studies checked, with the rest unexplained. The V and J calls and clone size were taken over from that table, and D and trimming were inferred from the DNA. A total of 150,000 to 200,000 clones appear in this sample, approximately 60% of them only once. The top ten hold 4% to 5.5% of the sample.

The rearrangement combines TRBV29-1 with TRBJ2-7; a tentative D match to TRBD2 spans 5 bases. Source material: CD4+ T cells sorted from blood. This receptor was identified in a human donor in good health. The nucleotide sequence reads as follows: TGCAGCGTTGAACGGGAACTTTACGAGCAGTACTTC. Its protein is CSVERELYEQYF.